This paragraph reports one T cell receptor beta chain. What it recognizes is unknown. These data belong to a study of graft-versus-host responses after intestinal transplantation. Overall study context: Recipients across the board were started on anti-thymocyte globulin induction, then kept on tacrolimus and steroids for around 3 years.

The germline V gene has CDR1 GTSNPN and CDR2 SVGIG (reference sequence). The CDR3 totals 11 residues. The V end was cut by 7 bases, the J end by 6 bases, with 12 bases between. Findings of the study overall: GvH clones were identified in recipient marrow, with some first appearing in ileum or blood.

The data were produced by immunoSEQ multiplex PCR, yet TCRdb's version contains in-frame clones alone and is incomplete. There are approximately 37,000 clones in the sample; roughly 90% occur only once, and roughly 7.1% lies in the top ten. The sequence was obtained from a human patient who received an intestinal transplant, so some T cells may come from the graft donor. The genes are TRBV30 and TRBJ1-1; perhaps TRBD1 as D (5 bases). Sequencing was performed on PBMCs, taken around 280 days after transplant. The CDR3 nucleotides are TGTGCCTCCGGGAGAGGGGCTGAAGCTTTCTTT. Translation: CASGRGAEAFF.